The T cell receptor (beta chain) under discussion was sequenced for a study of metastatic and nonmetastatic thyroid tumors. Whole-study context: A comparison of repertoires was made across blood and tumor or nodule tissue from malignant and benign thyroid patients.

Prior to thyroid surgery, none of the patients had received any treatment. Per the study methods: The study built a papillary thyroid cancer distant-metastasis classifier from CDR3 differences across clinicopathological groups. TCRdb re-clonotyped the PCR reads via MiXCR. The V and J calls here are based on TCRdb, not the publication. The sample holds about 5,400 clones, 30% to 45% seen once. General study results and limits: It was reported that TCR beta diversity was significantly higher in malignant thyroid tumors than benign nodules, in blood and tumor.

To note about this clone: As yet, its antigen is unknown.

The CDR3 has 14 residues. Germline CDR1 MNHNS, CDR2 SASEGT. V shed 6 bases, J shed 6 bases, and the junction held 5 bases outside the gene matches. This receptor was obtained from a female donor with papillary thyroid cancer or a benign thyroid nodule (not recorded which). Some clones in this sample may be carry-over from other donors' samples. Material for sequencing was adjacent normal tissue. This sequence joins TRBV6-1 and TRBJ1-2; 12 bases map to TRBD1. CDR3 sequence reads: CASRGTGGTNGYTF. CDR3 DNA sequence: TGTGCCAGCAGGGGGACAGGGGGCACGAATGGCTACACCTTC.